Shown below are 30 T cell receptor beta chains from a single sample sequenced in a study of blood T cell repertoires in COVID-19. TCRdb's table, derived via immunoSEQ multiplex PCR, lists solely in-frame clones and lacks some. Of roughly 380,000 clones listed, about nine tenths are singletons. The sequenced material came from peripheral blood. The receptors shown here come from a middle-aged woman with COVID-19, enrolled during active disease.

The CDR3 coding sequence is TGTGCCATCCCACAGGGGGGCTATGGCTACACCTTC. It translates to CAIPQGGYGYTF. The J gene is TRBJ1-2, the V gene TRBV28, with 8 bases fitting TRBD1. From germline, CDR1 is MDHEN and CDR2 SYDVKM. Trimming at V came to 10 bases and at J to 4 bases, leaving 5 bases not matched to a gene. The CDR3 runs to 12 residues.

V gene TRBV27 combines with J gene TRBJ2-7; 10 bases align to TRBD1. The CDR3 contains 15 residues. Per germline, CDR1 MNHEY and CDR2 SMNVEV (reference sequence). V lost 5 bases, J lost 6 bases, and 10 bases stayed unmatched. This chain's CDR3 is CASSRTGTGVSEQYF. For the CDR3, the DNA is TGTGCCAGCAGTCGCACCGGGACAGGGGTCTCCGAGCAGTACTTC.

This chain connects TRBV7-8 to TRBJ1-1; 11 bases align to TRBD1. The CDR3 is made up of 13 amino acids. The germline gives CDR1 SGHVS, CDR2 FQNEAQ. V shed 5 bases, J shed 8 bases, and the junction held 4 bases outside the gene matches. The CDR3: CASSPRDRGEAFF. In nucleotides, the CDR3 is TGTGCCAGCAGCCCTAGGGACAGGGGGGAAGCTTTCTTT.

This clone came up once. This chain links TRBV5-6 with TRBJ2-3; 9 bases map to TRBD2. V was pared by 3 bases and J by 1 base, with 3 bases of the junction left unmatched. Germline V lookup: CDR1 SGHDT, CDR2 YYEEEE. This CDR3 is 15 amino acids long. The CDR3 loop is CASSSTSGRTDTQYF. The CDR3 DNA reads as TGTGCCAGCAGCTCAACTAGCGGGCGCACAGATACGCAGTATTTT.

The rearrangement uses TRBV28 and TRBJ1-2; TRBD1 might be the D (6 bases). V lost 8 bases to trimming and J lost 4 bases, with 14 bases between them. The CDR3 has 13 residues. Germline V gene lookup returns CDR1 MDHEN and CDR2 SYDVKM. CDR3 DNA sequence: TGTGCCAGCGATTACGGGACACCCTATGGCTACACCTTC. Residues: CASDYGTPYGYTF.

The rearrangement links TRBV14 to TRBJ1-2; the D is unclear. V was cut by 1 base and J by 8 bases, with 14 bases left in between. From germline, CDR1 is SGHDN and CDR2 FVKESK. The CDR3 extends over 14 amino acids. The CDR3 here is CASSQVGSTRGYTF. The CDR3 DNA follows: TGTGCCAGCAGCCAAGTCGGTAGCACGAGGGGCTACACCTTC.

This clone was observed a few times. This sequence joins TRBV29-1 and TRBJ2-1, with D possibly TRBD1 on 6 matching bases. This CDR3 region has 14 residues. Trimming cost V 7 bases and J 4 bases, with 17 bases left between them. The germline gives CDR1 SQVTM, CDR2 ANQGSEA. The CDR3 loop reads CSGGPRGVYNEQFF. CDR3 in DNA: TGCAGCGGGGGGCCCCGGGGAGTATACAATGAGCAGTTCTTC.

In nucleotides, the CDR3 is TGTGCCAGCAGCCCGGGACTAGCGGTGACCGGGGAGCTGTTTTTT. This gives the protein CASSPGLAVTGELFF. The genes are TRBV7-2 and TRBJ2-2; 11 bases are shared with TRBD2. The CDR3 is 15 residues long. With 5 bases clipped from V and 5 bases from J, the junction kept 4 bases outside the gene matches. Germline V CDR1 and CDR2: SGHTA, FQGNSA.

This chain uses TRBV7-3 with TRBJ1-2; no definite D call. The CDR3 is made up of 11 amino acids. In germline, CDR1 is SGHTA, CDR2 FQGTGA. Trimming left V 5 bases short and J 7 bases short, with 8 bases between. CDR3 sequence reads: CASSPQSGYTF. The DNA of the CDR3 is TGTGCCAGCAGCCCACAGTCTGGCTACACCTTC.

The chain couples TRBV18 to TRBJ1-6; TRBD1 agrees at 8 bases. This CDR3 spans 16 amino acids. Germline lookup yields CDR1 KGHSH and CDR2 LQKENI. With 4 bases clipped from V and 6 bases from J, the junction kept 8 bases outside the gene matches. The CDR3 sequence: CASSLTGQVPNSPLHF. CDR3 sequence (DNA): TGTGCCAGCTCACTAACGGGACAGGTCCCTAATTCACCCCTCCACTTT.

This clone showed up just a few times. This rearrangement joins TRBV29-1 to TRBJ2-5; 8 bases fit TRBD2. V was clipped by 6 bases and J by 0 bases; unmatched bases: 9. There are 15 residues in the CDR3. CDR1 SQVTM and CDR2 ANQGSEA come from the germline V gene. The DNA for the CDR3 is TGCAGCGTCACAGGGTCGGGAGGGTACCAAGAGACCCAGTACTTC. Residues: CSVTGSGGYQETQYF.

The chain carries TRBV5-1 and TRBJ1-2; weak D call: TRBD1 (5 bases). The CDR3 has 14 amino acids. The germline V gene encodes CDR1 SGHRS and CDR2 YFSETQ. The V and J ends lost 3 bases and 4 bases respectively, with 13 bases between them. CDR3 nucleotides: TGCGCCAGCAGCTCTAAAGGGGAAACCTATGGCTACACCTTC. It codes for CASSSKGETYGYTF.

This chain links TRBV30 with TRBJ2-1; D unclear. The CDR3 is 16 amino acids. CDR1 is GTSNPN, CDR2 SVGIG, per germline (reference sequence). The V and J ends lost 6 bases and 0 bases respectively, with 18 bases between them. CDR3 nucleotide sequence: TGTGCCTGCCCCCCTGAACCTCGTAGCTCCTACAATGAGCAGTTCTTC. Translated: CACPPEPRSSYNEQFF. The full variable domain, rest sourced from reference TRBV30 and TRBJ2-1, is SQTIHQWPATLVQPVGSPLSLECTVEGTSNPNLYWYRQAAGRGLQLLFYSVGIGQISSEVPQNLSASRPQDRQFILSSKKLLLSDSGFYLCACPPEPRSSYNEQFFGPGTRLTVL.

The J gene is TRBJ2-1, the V gene TRBV19; a weak D match, TRBD2 (5 bases). Germline values: CDR1 LNHDA, CDR2 SQIVND (reference sequence). This CDR3 has 13 residues. With 6 bases removed from V and 10 bases from J, the gap between germline ends came to 16 bases. CDR3 region: CASRPLGGLEQFF. The CDR3 DNA reads TGTGCCAGTAGACCCTTGGGCGGGCTCGAGCAGTTCTTC.

The count of this clone is one. The chain recombines TRBV16 with TRBJ1-1; D gene uncertain. This CDR3 spans 15 amino acids. Germline CDR1 KGHSY, CDR2 FQNENV. The V gene lost 1 base and the J gene lost 5 bases, with 14 bases spanning the gap. The CDR3: CASSQYPGAGTEAFF. CDR3 in DNA: TGTGCCAGCAGCCAATATCCGGGAGCCGGGACTGAAGCTTTCTTT.

The chain has TRBV7-2 and TRBJ1-4; D is uncertain. With 5 bases removed from V and 0 bases from J, the gap between germline ends came to 7 bases. The CDR3 length is 14 residues. Germline V gene lookup returns CDR1 SGHTA and CDR2 FQGNSA. The CDR3 region is CASSPVSTNEKLFF. The DNA of the CDR3 is TGTGCCAGCAGCCCGGTCTCAACTAATGAAAAACTGTTTTTT.

This sequence joins TRBV28 and TRBJ2-7, with 7 bases that match TRBD1. V dropped 5 bases and J dropped 7; count of bases not matched to a gene: 8. Germline V lookup: CDR1 MDHEN, CDR2 SYDVKM. This CDR3 is 13 amino acids long. The CDR3 DNA sequence: TGTGCCAGCAGTCCCGGGACAGCCCTGGAGCAGTACTTC. Translating gives CASSPGTALEQYF. The full variable domain, its missing parts supplied by reference TRBV28 and TRBJ2-7, is DVKVTQSSRYLVKRTGEKVFLECVQDMDHENMFWYRQDPGLGLRLIYFSYDVKMKEKGDIPEGYSVSREKKERFSLILESASTNQTSMYLCASSPGTALEQYFGPGTRLTVT.

The V gene is TRBV9, the J gene TRBJ1-1, with a weak D call TRBD1 (6 bases). This CDR3 spans 14 amino acids. Trimming stripped 4 bases from V and 0 bases from J, with 10 bases between. Germline V CDR1 and CDR2: SGDLS, YYNGEE. DNA of the CDR3: TGTGCCAGCAGCAAACAGGGCATGAACACTGAAGCTTTCTTT. Amino acids: CASSKQGMNTEAFF.

The chain carries TRBV5-4 and TRBJ2-1; 8 nucleotides line up with TRBD1. Trimming at V came to 1 base and at J to 6 bases, leaving 3 bases not matched to a gene. The CDR3 is 14 residues long. The V gene's germline CDR1 is SGHNT and CDR2 YYREEE (reference sequence). The CDR3 reads CASSLPGQGNEQFF. CDR3 sequence (DNA): TGTGCCAGCAGCTTGCCTGGACAGGGCAATGAGCAGTTCTTC.

Details on this clone: The junction departs from the called germline gene at one end, perhaps through a read error. The rearrangement uses TRBV6-1 and TRBJ2-7; perhaps TRBD1 as D (5 bases). Germline assignment: CDR1 MNHNS and CDR2 SASEGT. There are 13 residues in the CDR3. As DNA, the CDR3 is TGTGCCAGCATGTACCCAGGGTTCTACGAACAGTACTTC. Amino acid sequence: CASMYPGFYEQYF.

In DNA, the CDR3 is TGTGCCAGCACCCCGCGGGAAACCACTAGGACAGATACGCAGTATTTT. It translates to CASTPRETTRTDTQYF. The chain combines TRBV27 with TRBJ2-3; TRBD2 is a possible D gene (6 bases). Germline CDR1 reads MNHEY; CDR2 reads SMNVEV (reference sequence). CDR3 length: 16 amino acids. V lost 7 bases, J lost 3 bases, and 20 bases lay in between.

The V call is TRBV7-3, the J call TRBJ1-6; the match to TRBD1 covers 8 bases. The germline gives CDR1 SGHTA, CDR2 FQGTGA. The CDR3 has 16 amino acids. The V gene end was trimmed by 5 bases and the J gene end by 7 bases; junction bases not matched to a gene: 10. The chain's CDR3 is CASSPRGQGQNSPLHF. CDR3 coding DNA: TGTGCCAGCAGCCCCCGCGGACAGGGTCAAAATTCACCCCTCCACTTT.

The chain recombines TRBV19 with TRBJ2-3; D not resolved. Germline assignment: CDR1 LNHDA and CDR2 SQIVND (reference sequence). Trimming took 2 bases from V and 3 from J, leaving 12 bases between them. CDR3 length: 15 amino acids. CDR3 in amino acids: CASSITPQVTDTQYF. The CDR3 region has the DNA TGTGCCAGTAGTATAACCCCCCAGGTTACAGATACGCAGTATTTT.

V and J are TRBV11-3 and TRBJ2-5, with 7 bases lining up with TRBD1. This CDR3 is 15 amino acids long. Germline values: CDR1 SGHNT, CDR2 YENEEA. With V trimmed by 2 bases and J by 2 bases, 5 bases remained unmatched. The chain's CDR3 is CASSLNWGQQETQYF. CDR3 sequence (DNA): TGTGCCAGCAGCTTAAATTGGGGACAGCAAGAGACCCAGTACTTC.

V usage is TRBV28 and J usage is TRBJ1-1; unclear D gene. Germline lookup yields CDR1 MDHEN and CDR2 SYDVKM. The CDR3 length is 13 residues. V was cut by 3 bases and J by 6 bases, with 11 bases left in between. The DNA for the CDR3 is TGTGCCAGCAGTTTTCCGGGAACGGCTGAAGCTTTCTTT. This sequence encodes CASSFPGTAEAFF.

The DNA for the CDR3 is TGTGCCAGCAGCTTCAGGGTTCCCTACGAGCAGTACTTC. Translation gives CASSFRVPYEQYF. This rearrangement joins TRBV7-2 to TRBJ2-7, with D possibly TRBD1 on 5 matching bases. CDR1 SGHTA and CDR2 FQGNSA come from the germline V gene. The length of the CDR3 is 13 residues. V was cut by 3 bases and J by 2 bases, with 8 bases left in between.

The chain has TRBV4-3 and TRBJ2-3; D gene unclear. The CDR3 has 14 residues. Germline lookup yields CDR1 LGHNA and CDR2 YSLEER. V gave up 1 base and J gave up 6 bases, with 11 bases separating them. The CDR3 DNA follows: TGCGCCAGCAGCCAAGGGCTAGAACGCGATACGCAGTATTTT. This encodes CASSQGLERDTQYF.

This sequence joins TRBV7-9 and TRBJ2-3; TRBD2 aligns across 9 bases. This CDR3 has 17 residues. The V gene end was trimmed by 5 bases and the J gene end by 0 bases; junction bases not matched to a gene: 9. Germline V lookup: CDR1 SEHNR, CDR2 FQNEAQ (reference sequence). DNA for the CDR3: TGTGCCAGCAGCCTCGGGACTAGCCGATTTAGCACAGATACGCAGTATTTT. Amino acid sequence: CASSLGTSRFSTDTQYF. The full variable domain, rest sourced from reference TRBV7-9 and TRBJ2-3, is DTGVSQNPRHKITKRGQNVTFRCDPISEHNRLYWYRQTLGQGPEFLTYFQNEAQLEKSRLLSDRFSAERPKGSFSTLEIQRTEQGDSAMYLCASSLGTSRFSTDTQYFGPGTRLTVL.

V usage is TRBV10-3 and J usage is TRBJ1-5; 7 bases map to TRBD1. V dropped 5 bases and J dropped 4; count of bases not matched to a gene: 2. The CDR3 loop spans 13 amino acids. The germline V gene encodes CDR1 ENHRY and CDR2 SYGVKD. The CDR3 DNA follows: TGTGCCATCAGTATACAGGGGAATCAGCCCCAGCATTTT. Its translation: CAISIQGNQPQHF.

The rearrangement uses TRBV5-1 and TRBJ1-1, with TRBD1 as a possible D gene (6 bases). CDR3 length: 16 amino acids. Looked up from germline, CDR1 is SGHRS and CDR2 is YFSETQ. The V end was cut by 2 bases, the J end by 0 bases, with 14 bases between. The CDR3 bases are TGCGCCAGCAGCTTATCTTGGACAGCCATGAACACTGAAGCTTTCTTT. Its protein is CASSLSWTAMNTEAFF.